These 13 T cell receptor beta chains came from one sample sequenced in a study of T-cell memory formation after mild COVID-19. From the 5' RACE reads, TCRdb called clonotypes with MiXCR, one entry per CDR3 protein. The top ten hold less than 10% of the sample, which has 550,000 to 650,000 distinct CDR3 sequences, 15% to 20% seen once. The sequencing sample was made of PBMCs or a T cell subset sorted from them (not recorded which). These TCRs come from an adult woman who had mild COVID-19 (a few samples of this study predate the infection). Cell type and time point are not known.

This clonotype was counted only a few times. The CDR3 sequence: CASSEAGWSSYEQYF. The CDR3 nucleotides read TGTGCCAGCAGTGAAGCGGGGTGGAGCTCCTACGAGCAGTACTTC. The V and J genes are TRBV2 and TRBJ2-7; D remains unclear. This CDR3 spans 15 amino acids. V was clipped by 0 bases and J by 0 bases, with 9 bases between them. Germline V gene sequence: CDR1 SNHLY, CDR2 FYNNEI.

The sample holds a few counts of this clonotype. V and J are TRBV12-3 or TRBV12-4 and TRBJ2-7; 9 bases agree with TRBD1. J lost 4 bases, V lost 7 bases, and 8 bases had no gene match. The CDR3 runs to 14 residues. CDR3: CASKPGTGWYEQYF. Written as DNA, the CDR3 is TGTGCCAGCAAACCCGGGACAGGGTGGTACGAGCAGTACTTC.

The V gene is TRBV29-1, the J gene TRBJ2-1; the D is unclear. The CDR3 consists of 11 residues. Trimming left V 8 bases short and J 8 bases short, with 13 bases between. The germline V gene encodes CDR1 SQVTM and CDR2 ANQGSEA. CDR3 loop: CSFGKRHEQFF. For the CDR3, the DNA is TGCAGCTTTGGCAAACGACATGAGCAGTTCTTC.

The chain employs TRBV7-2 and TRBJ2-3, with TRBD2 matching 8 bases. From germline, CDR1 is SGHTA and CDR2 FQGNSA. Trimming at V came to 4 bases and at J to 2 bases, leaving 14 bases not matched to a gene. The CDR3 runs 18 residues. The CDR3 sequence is CASSSNLKLAANTDTQYF. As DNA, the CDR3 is TGTGCCAGCAGCTCGAACCTTAAACTAGCGGCCAACACAGATACGCAGTATTTT.

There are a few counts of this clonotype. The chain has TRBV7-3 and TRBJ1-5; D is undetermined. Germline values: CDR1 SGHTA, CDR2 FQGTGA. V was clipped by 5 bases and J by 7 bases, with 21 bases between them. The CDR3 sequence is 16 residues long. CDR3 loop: CASSTDPDMPWQPQHF. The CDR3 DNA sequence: TGTGCCAGCAGCACCGACCCCGACATGCCTTGGCAGCCCCAGCATTTT. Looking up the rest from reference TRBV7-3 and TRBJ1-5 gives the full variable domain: GAGVSQTPSNKVTEKGKYVELRCDPISGHTALYWYRQSLGQGPEFLIYFQGTGAADDSGLPNDRFFAVRPEGSVSTLKIQRTERGDSAVYLCASSTDPDMPWQPQHFGDGTRLSIL.

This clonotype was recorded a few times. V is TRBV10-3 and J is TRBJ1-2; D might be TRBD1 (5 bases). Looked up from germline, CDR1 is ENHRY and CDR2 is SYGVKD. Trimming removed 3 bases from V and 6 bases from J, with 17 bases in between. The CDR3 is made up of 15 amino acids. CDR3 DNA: TGTGCCATCAGTGATGGTCGCAGTAACAGGAATGGCTACACCTTC. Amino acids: CAISDGRSNRNGYTF.

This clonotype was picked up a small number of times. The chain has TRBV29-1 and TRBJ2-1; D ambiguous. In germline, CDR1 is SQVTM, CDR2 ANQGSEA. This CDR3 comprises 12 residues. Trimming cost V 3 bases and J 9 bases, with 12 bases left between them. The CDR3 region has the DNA TGCAGCGTTGATCGTTCTGATCCTGAGCAGTTCTTC. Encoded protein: CSVDRSDPEQFF.

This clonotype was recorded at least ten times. CDR3 bases: TGTGCCAGCAGCTTGGGGAGGGGAGGCACAGATACGCAGTATTTT. This encodes CASSLGRGGTDTQYF. The rearrangement joins TRBV5-4 to TRBJ2-3; D is perhaps TRBD2 (6 bases). This CDR3 comprises 15 residues. Germline V gene sequence: CDR1 SGHNT, CDR2 YYREEE (reference sequence). The V gene lost 0 bases and the J gene lost 1 base, with 9 bases spanning the gap. The full variable domain, its missing parts supplied by reference TRBV5-4 and TRBJ2-3, is ETGVTQSPTHLIKTRGQQVTLRCSSQSGHNTVSWYQQALGQGPQFIFQYYREEENGRGNFPPRFSGLQFPNYSSELNVNALELDDSALYLCASSLGRGGTDTQYFGPGTRLTVL.

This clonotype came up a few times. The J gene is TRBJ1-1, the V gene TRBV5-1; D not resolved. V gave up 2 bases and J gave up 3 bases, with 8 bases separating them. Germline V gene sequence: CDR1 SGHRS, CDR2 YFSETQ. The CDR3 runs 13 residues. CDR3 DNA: TGCGCCAGCAGCTTCCGGACTTACACTGAAGCTTTCTTT. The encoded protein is CASSFRTYTEAFF.

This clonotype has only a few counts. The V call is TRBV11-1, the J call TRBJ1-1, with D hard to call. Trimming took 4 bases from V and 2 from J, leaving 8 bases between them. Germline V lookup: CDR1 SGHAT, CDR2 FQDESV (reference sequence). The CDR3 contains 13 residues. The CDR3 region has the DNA TGTGCCAGCAGCTCAAGACCCAACACTGAAGCTTTCTTT. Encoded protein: CASSSRPNTEAFF.

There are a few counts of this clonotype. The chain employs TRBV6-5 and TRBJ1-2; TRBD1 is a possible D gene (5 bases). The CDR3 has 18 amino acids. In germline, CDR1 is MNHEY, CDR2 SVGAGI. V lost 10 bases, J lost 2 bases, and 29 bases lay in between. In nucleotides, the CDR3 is TGTGCCACCATGGGGCACCCCTCGGCCCGACGGGAAAACTATGGCTACACCTTC. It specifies CATMGHPSARRENYGYTF.

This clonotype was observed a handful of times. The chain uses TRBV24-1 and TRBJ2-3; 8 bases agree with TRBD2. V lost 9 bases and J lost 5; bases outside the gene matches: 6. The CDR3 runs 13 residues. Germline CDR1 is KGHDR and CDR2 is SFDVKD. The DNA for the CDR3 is TGTGCCACCGCCAGGACTAGCTTAGATACGCAGTATTTT. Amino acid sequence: CATARTSLDTQYF.

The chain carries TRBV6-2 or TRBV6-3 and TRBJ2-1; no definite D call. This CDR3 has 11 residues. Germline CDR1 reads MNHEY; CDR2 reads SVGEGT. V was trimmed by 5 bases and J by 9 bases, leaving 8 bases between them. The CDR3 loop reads CASSQGSEQFF. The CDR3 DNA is TGTGCCAGCAGTCAAGGAAGTGAGCAGTTCTTC.